Following are 20 T cell receptor beta chains from one sample sequenced in a study of cytomegalovirus exposure and HLA in healthy donors. In the PCR, 60 Vbeta and 13 Jbeta primers were used. The assay was immunoSEQ multiplex PCR, and TCRdb's table has in-frame clones only and misses some. The table has approximately 210,000 clones, 80% to 90% seen once. Sequencing used PBMCs. Receptor source: a man aged 25 to 40 in good health and CMV-seronegative.

This chain links TRBV6-6 with TRBJ2-2; 8 positions match TRBD2. V was clipped by 7 bases and J by 5 bases; unmatched bases: 9. Germline loops: CDR1 MNHNY, CDR2 SVGAGI (reference sequence). This CDR3 contains 15 residues. In DNA form, the CDR3 reads TGTGCCAGCACCACGGGGGGGCCATGGACCGGGGAGCTGTTTTTT. Protein sequence: CASTTGGPWTGELFF.

The DNA for the CDR3 is TGCGCCAGCAGCCAAGAACAGGGGCTTAACACTGAAGCTTTCTTT. It yields the protein CASSQEQGLNTEAFF. The rearrangement uses TRBV4-1 and TRBJ1-1; 7 nucleotides line up with TRBD1. The CDR3 is 15 residues long. Germline CDR1 MGHRA, CDR2 YSYEKL. The ends lost 0 bases at V and 2 bases at J; junction bases unmatched: 3.

This clone was observed a handful of times. The chain recombines TRBV5-1 with TRBJ2-3, with D maybe TRBD2 (5 bases). Germline CDR1 and CDR2: SGHRS and YFSETQ. The CDR3 covers 15 residues. V was clipped by 3 bases and J by 3 bases, with 14 bases between them. The CDR3 DNA follows: TGCGCCAGCAGCTCTGGCAGGCCGGGGACAGATACGCAGTATTTT. Its protein product is CASSSGRPGTDTQYF. Complete variable domain (other parts from reference TRBV5-1 and TRBJ2-3): KAGVTQTPRYLIKTRGQQVTLSCSPISGHRSVSWYQQTPGQGLQFLFEYFSETQRNKGNFPGRFSGRQFSNSRSEMNVSTLELGDSALYLCASSSGRPGTDTQYFGPGTRLTVL.

This clone has only one observation. J is TRBJ1-1 and V is TRBV6-5; the D gene is possibly TRBD1 (5 bases). CDR1 and CDR2 (germline): MNHEY, SVGAGI. V was clipped by 2 bases and J by 4 bases, with 11 bases between them. This CDR3 contains 14 residues. CDR3 nucleotide sequence: TGTGCCAGCAGTTACGGGGCAGCAGGCACTGAAGCTTTCTTT. It translates to CASSYGAAGTEAFF.

The chain combines TRBV27 with TRBJ1-4; perhaps TRBD1 as D (5 bases). Germline CDR1 reads MNHEY; CDR2 reads SMNVEV (reference sequence). CDR3 length: 14 residues. Deletions cut 4 bases from V and 4 bases from J, with 10 bases between. The CDR3 protein is CASSSTVNNEKLFF. The CDR3 nucleotides read TGTGCCAGCAGTTCGACAGTTAATAATGAAAAACTGTTTTTT. The full variable domain, in which reference TRBV27 and TRBJ1-4 provide the parts outside the CDR3, is EAQVTQNPRYLITVTGKKLTVTCSQNMNHEYMSWYRQDPGLGLRQIYYSMNVEVTDKGDVPEGYKVSRKEKRNFPLILESPSPNQTSLYFCASSSTVNNEKLFFGSGTQLSVL.

This clone was counted only a few times. The chain couples TRBV19 to TRBJ2-1; 8 nucleotides align to TRBD1. The CDR3 extends over 16 amino acids. Germline loops: CDR1 LNHDA, CDR2 SQIVND (reference sequence). V lost 7 bases and J lost 2; bases outside the gene matches: 10. The CDR3 sequence is CASNQGARRPYNEQFF. CDR3 DNA: TGTGCCAGTAACCAGGGGGCGAGAAGACCCTACAATGAGCAGTTCTTC.

This clone was recorded only once. The chain uses TRBV5-1 and TRBJ1-2, with D unclear. Per germline, CDR1 SGHRS and CDR2 YFSETQ. Trimming removed 4 bases at V and 5 bases at J, with 18 bases between. The CDR3 runs to 15 residues. The CDR3 sequence is CASSKIVPFSYGYTF. CDR3 nucleotides: TGCGCCAGCAGCAAGATCGTTCCCTTTAGTTATGGCTACACCTTC.

The chain employs TRBV6-5 and TRBJ2-5; 7 bases line up with TRBD1. The germline V gene has CDR1 MNHEY and CDR2 SVGAGI. Trimming at V came to 6 bases and at J to 2 bases, leaving 6 bases not matched to a gene. This CDR3 is built from 14 residues. The CDR3 bases are TGTGCCAGCAGCCCTAGACAGGGACAAGAGACCCAGTACTTC. It specifies CASSPRQGQETQYF.

The CDR3 bases are TGTGCCAGTACAGGGAGGGGTAGCAATCAGCCCCAGCATTTT. Translating gives CASTGRGSNQPQHF. The chain is built from TRBV27 and TRBJ1-5, with D possibly being TRBD1 (6 bases). CDR1 and CDR2 from the germline V gene are MNHEY and SMNVEV (reference sequence). The CDR3 loop spans 14 amino acids. V gave up 9 bases and J gave up 0 bases, with 12 bases separating them.

The rearrangement links TRBV6-1 to TRBJ2-7; 7 bases are shared with TRBD1. CDR3 length equals 15 residues. The V segment lost 5 bases and the J segment 0 bases; nucleotides outside the gene matches: 7. Germline V CDR1 and CDR2: MNHNS, SASEGT. In DNA, the CDR3 is TGTGCCAGCAGTCCTACCTGGACAGGCTCCTACGAGCAGTACTTC. Translating it yields CASSPTWTGSYEQYF.

The chain recombines TRBV28 with TRBJ1-2; tentatively, D is TRBD1 (5 bases). CDR3 length equals 14 residues. Trimming left V 2 bases short and J 1 base short, with 8 bases between. In germline, CDR1 is MDHEN, CDR2 SYDVKM. The CDR3 protein is CASSLGGVNYGYTF. As DNA, the CDR3 is TGTGCCAGCAGTTTAGGGGGGGTTAACTATGGCTACACCTTC.

This chain uses TRBV5-1 with TRBJ2-3; the match to TRBD2 covers 9 bases. CDR1 SGHRS and CDR2 YFSETQ come from the germline V gene. The ends lost 2 bases at V and 2 bases at J; junction bases unmatched: 6. The CDR3 consists of 16 residues. The CDR3 DNA sequence: TGCGCCAGCAGCTTAAGAGCGGGAGGAATCACAGATACGCAGTATTTT. Translation: CASSLRAGGITDTQYF.

The rearrangement joins TRBV28 to TRBJ2-5, with 8 bases matching TRBD1. There are 15 residues in the CDR3. From germline, CDR1 is MDHEN and CDR2 SYDVKM. J gave up 5 bases and V 4 bases, and 9 bases lay outside the gene matches. The CDR3 here is CASSSRTGRGETQYF. The CDR3 DNA is TGTGCCAGCAGTTCCCGGACAGGGCGAGGGGAGACCCAGTACTTC.

The chain combines TRBV7-9 with TRBJ1-1; tentative D call: TRBD1 (6 bases). The CDR3 is made up of 14 amino acids. V lost 3 bases to trimming and J lost 5 bases, with 13 bases between them. Germline loops: CDR1 SEHNR, CDR2 FQNEAQ (reference sequence). CDR3 DNA: TGTGCCAGCAGCTTTAGGCCCAGGGGAACTGAAGCTTTCTTT. Translation: CASSFRPRGTEAFF.

The table lists this clone with a count of one. The V call is TRBV4-3, the J call TRBJ2-5, with D unresolved. V lost 0 bases and J 0 bases, leaving 5 bases between the germline ends. Per germline, CDR1 LGHNA and CDR2 YSLEER. The CDR3 is 14 amino acids. CDR3 loop: CASSQERDQETQYF. The DNA of the CDR3 is TGCGCCAGCAGCCAAGAACGGGACCAAGAGACCCAGTACTTC.

This clone was seen a handful of times. This chain connects TRBV7-2 to TRBJ1-2; no clear D. Germline V gene lookup returns CDR1 SGHTA and CDR2 FQGNSA. The ends were cut back, 7 bases at V and 2 bases at J, with 8 bases in the middle. This CDR3 is 12 amino acids long. In DNA form, the CDR3 reads TGTGCCAGCAACTTCGTAAACTATGGCTACACCTTC. Residues: CASNFVNYGYTF.

The V and J genes are TRBV10-1 and TRBJ2-3; 11 positions agree with TRBD2. The V gene end was trimmed by 8 bases and the J gene end by 3 bases; junction bases not matched to a gene: 10. The CDR3 is 16 amino acids. CDR1 and CDR2 from the germline V gene are WNHNN and SYGVQD (reference sequence). The CDR3 nucleotides read TGCGCCAGCCGGCCGACTAGCGGGGCAGCTACAGATACGCAGTATTTT. Its translation is CASRPTSGAATDTQYF.

This chain connects TRBV7-9 to TRBJ1-1; 7 bases are a match to TRBD1. The CDR3 runs to 13 residues. Germline CDR1 SEHNR, CDR2 FQNEAQ (reference sequence). The ends lost 5 bases at V and 5 bases at J; junction bases unmatched: 5. This CDR3 is CASSLTGQTEAFF. DNA of the CDR3: TGTGCCAGCAGCCTGACAGGGCAAACTGAAGCTTTCTTT.

V gene TRBV18 combines with J gene TRBJ2-7; 11 bases line up with TRBD1. Germline V gene data show CDR1 as KGHSH and CDR2 as LQKENI. The CDR3 has 16 residues. The V gene end was trimmed by 4 bases and the J gene end by 3 bases; junction bases not matched to a gene: 8. Here the CDR3 reads CASSRSGQGGVYEQYF. CDR3 nucleotide sequence: TGTGCCAGCTCACGGTCGGGACAGGGGGGGGTCTACGAGCAGTACTTC.

The chain carries TRBV19 and TRBJ1-2; D unclear. The CDR3 totals 10 residues. Trimming pared 5 bases from V and 8 bases from J, leaving 6 bases between. From germline, CDR1 is LNHDA and CDR2 SQIVND (reference sequence). In DNA form, the CDR3 reads TGTGCCAGTAGTTCCGGGGGCTACACCTTC. This encodes CASSSGGYTF. The entire variable domain, with the rest obtained from reference TRBV19 and TRBJ1-2, is as follows: DGGITQSPKYLFRKEGQNVTLSCEQNLNHDAMYWYRQDPGQGLRLIYYSQIVNDFQKGDIAEGYSVSREKKESFPLTVTSAQKNPTAFYLCASSSGGYTFGSGTRLTVV.